Below, one T cell receptor (beta chain) is given with its context. The antigen is unknown. Sequenced by immunoSEQ multiplex PCR; TCRdb stores in-frame clones only, minus some. This sample has fewer than 200,000 clones; approximately 90% occur once, and the top ten carry roughly 6%. This sample is drawn from a study of T cell responses to AZD1222 COVID-19 vaccine. Regarding the study as a whole: Reportedly, nearly half of unique spike TCRs recognized epitopes outside B.1.351/B.1.1.7 mutations. Across spike, vaccine-associated CD4 TCRs were found, dominant at 160-218 and 743-854. Vaccination with two AZD1222 doses was followed by a rise in Spike-specific TCR breadth and depth. Seropositivity was recorded at baseline in only 6 or 7 AZD1222 recipients.

This TCR was recovered from an adult in good health. The source material was peripheral blood, sampled on day 0 of AZD1222 vaccination.

CDR3 DNA: TGTGCCAGCAGCAAGACAGCTACTAATGAAAAACTGTTTTTT. This sequence encodes CASSKTATNEKLFF. V and J are TRBV7-9 and TRBJ1-4; possible D gene TRBD1, 5 bases. The CDR3 consists of 14 residues. The ends were cut back, 5 bases at V and 2 bases at J, with 9 bases in the middle. The germline V gene encodes CDR1 SEHNR and CDR2 FQNEAQ (reference sequence).